This T cell receptor (beta chain) was recorded in a study of blood T cells in healthy people across ages. Study-level points and caveats: Comparison with aged donors showed that long-lived donors had more naive CD4+ cells and higher diversity.

Note on this clonotype: The antigen is unknown.

Then a second PCR, running about 7 to 11 cycles, was carried out with a sample-barcoded 5' primer and a J-beta primer mix. One entry per CDR3 protein, called by TCRdb with MiXCR from the 5' RACE reads. In the table there are 1.5 million to 2 million distinct CDR3 sequences, roughly 52% of which are singletons. This clonotype was sampled from a woman between 40 and 50 years old in good health. The material sequenced was blood.

The CDR3 reads CASSLGQGARSYNEQFF. As DNA, the CDR3 is TGTGCCAGCAGCTTGGGACAGGGGGCGAGGTCCTACAATGAGCAGTTCTTC. The chain combines TRBV5-6 with TRBJ2-1; TRBD1 agrees at 10 bases. The germline CDR1 and CDR2 sequences are SGHDT and YYEEEE. With V trimmed by 0 bases and J by 1 base, 4 bases remained unmatched. The CDR3 covers 17 residues.